This entry lists 10 T cell receptor beta chains sequenced from one sample in a study of T cell repertoires in cytomegalovirus infection. TCRdb independently ran MiXCR on the reads; one entry per CDR3 protein. The sample lists about 100,000 distinct CDR3 sequences; 42% were seen once. The antigens these receptors bind are not known. Sequences were derived from CD8+ T cells from cultured PBMCs, sampled from culture after CMV antigen stimulation. These receptors were taken from a human donor in good health (CMV status not recorded). Some clones in this sample may be carry-over from other donors' samples.

This clonotype was counted between two and nine times. The J gene is TRBJ2-3, the V gene TRBV7-6, with D unresolved. The V end lost 2 bases, the J end lost 1 base, and 7 bases lay between the germline ends. The CDR3 sequence is 14 residues long. CDR1 SGHVS and CDR2 FNYEAQ come from the germline V gene. CDR3 in amino acids: CASSLIWGTDTQYF. As DNA, the CDR3 is TGTGCCAGCAGCTTAATTTGGGGCACAGATACGCAGTATTTT.

This clonotype was counted only a few times. The chain is built from TRBV7-8 and TRBJ2-7; possible D gene TRBD2, 5 bases. The V end was cut by 1 base, the J end by 5 bases, with 15 bases between. The length of the CDR3 is 15 residues. Germline CDR1 reads SGHVS; CDR2 reads FQNEAQ. This chain's CDR3 is CASSLGSAGTNEQYF. The CDR3 bases are TGTGCCAGCAGCTTAGGTTCCGCGGGCACAAACGAGCAGTACTTC.

The chain is built from TRBV2 and TRBJ2-7; 11 nucleotides agree with TRBD2. Germline values: CDR1 SNHLY, CDR2 FYNNEI. The CDR3 sequence is 12 residues long. With V trimmed by 8 bases and J by 5 bases, 2 bases remained unmatched. In DNA form, the CDR3 reads TGTGCCAGCTTACTAGCGGGGGACGAGCAGTACTTC. Translated, it gives CASLLAGDEQYF.

This chain links TRBV3-1 with TRBJ2-7, with 7 bases aligning to TRBD2. Germline V gene sequence: CDR1 LGHDT, CDR2 YNNKEL (reference sequence). V lost 3 bases to trimming and J lost 5 bases; unmatched junction nucleotides: 10. CDR3 length: 15 amino acids. The CDR3 sequence is CASSQTLDGGNEQYF. DNA of the CDR3: TGTGCCAGCAGCCAGACACTTGACGGGGGGAACGAGCAGTACTTC.

This clonotype showed up just a few times. The chain combines TRBV7-6 with TRBJ2-5, with a weak D call TRBD1 (6 bases). The germline V and J ends were trimmed by 2 bases and 1 base, with 11 bases remaining between them. The CDR3 extends over 15 amino acids. The germline CDR1 and CDR2 sequences are SGHVS and FNYEAQ. CDR3: CASSLIEGVQETQYF. DNA for the CDR3: TGTGCCAGCAGCTTAATTGAGGGGGTCCAAGAGACCCAGTACTTC.

The chain couples TRBV19 to TRBJ1-5, with TRBD1 matching over 8 bases. CDR1 and CDR2 (germline): LNHDA, SQIVND (reference sequence). The V gene end was trimmed by 4 bases and the J gene end by 6 bases; junction bases not matched to a gene: 14. CDR3 size: 17 residues. The CDR3 bases are TGTGCCAGTAGTAGCCTTCAGGGGGCTCATTGGGTTCAGCCCCAGCATTTT. Protein: CASSSLQGAHWVQPQHF.

The chain uses TRBV5-5 and TRBJ2-1; TRBD1 matches 9 bases. V was clipped by 3 bases and J by 7 bases; unmatched bases: 8. Germline V gives CDR1 SGHKS, CDR2 YYEKEE (reference sequence). This CDR3 has 15 amino acids. DNA for the CDR3: TGTGCCAGCAGCTCACCGGGACAGGGCGAGAATGAGCAGTTCTTC. Its translation: CASSSPGQGENEQFF.

This clonotype has a handful of counts. V and J are TRBV7-9 and TRBJ2-1; the match to TRBD2 covers 8 bases. CDR1 and CDR2 (germline): SEHNR, FQNEAQ (reference sequence). The CDR3 is 16 residues long. After removal of 0 bases from V and 10 bases from J, the junction contained 11 bases not matched to a gene. CDR3 region: CASSLAFGGGSDEQFF. The CDR3 DNA sequence: TGTGCCAGCAGCTTAGCGTTCGGGGGGGGTAGCGACGAGCAGTTCTTC.

The chain couples TRBV6-5 to TRBJ2-1; TRBD2 aligns across 7 bases. After removal of 1 base from V and 5 bases from J, the junction contained 5 bases not matched to a gene. Germline CDR1 and CDR2: MNHEY and SVGAGI. The CDR3 has 15 amino acids. CDR3 in DNA: TGTGCCAGCAGTTACTGGGGGGGGGTCAACAATGAGCAGTTCTTC. Translation gives CASSYWGGVNNEQFF.

This chain joins TRBV6-6 and TRBJ1-1; the D gene is possibly TRBD1 (5 bases). With 2 bases removed from V and 7 bases from J, the gap between germline ends came to 11 bases. This CDR3 is built from 13 residues. The germline gives CDR1 MNHNY, CDR2 SVGAGI (reference sequence). In DNA, the CDR3 is TGTGCCAGCAGTTACGGGGGGGGTAGTGAAGCTTTCTTT. Its protein is CASSYGGGSEAFF.